Reported below is one T cell receptor beta chain. This CDR3 region has 13 residues. Trimming took off 8 bases at V and 4 bases at J, with 12 bases between the two ends. Germline lookup yields CDR1 LGHDT and CDR2 YNNKEL (reference sequence). These data are taken from a study of blood T cell repertoires in COVID-19. Study overall: COVID-19 samples, acute and convalescent, were from the United States, Italy and Spain. The analysed material was cDNA or gDNA that came from T cells, B-cell-depleted T cells, or PBMCs.

Study processing details: Reference gene primer amplification gave estimated nucleated cell counts. TCRdb keeps only in-frame clones here, not all; method: immunoSEQ multiplex PCR. V and J calls and clone size are given by that table; D and trimming were obtained from the DNA. The top ten hold about 27% of the sample, which has roughly 49,000 clones, 85% to 90% seen once. This chain uses TRBV3-1 (or the pseudogene TRBV3-2) with TRBJ2-4; weak D call: TRBD2 (5 bases). Source material: peripheral blood. The clonotype was recovered from a human donor in a cohort sampled during active COVID-19. The CDR3 here is CASSLRGKNIQYF. The CDR3 region has the DNA TGTGCCAGCTCCTTACGGGGTAAAAACATTCAGTACTTC.